This TCR beta chain was captured in a study of OX40 agonist ivuxolimab in advanced cancers. The overall study: It was permissible to have had prior anti-PD-1, anti-PD-L1 or anti-CTLA-4 therapy, and approximately 38% had some.

The investigators sampled blood at baseline, at cycle 4 day 1, and at cycle 7 day 1. Produced via immunoSEQ multiplex PCR; TCRdb's table is partial and in-frame only. The data show around 37,000 clones, more than 80% seen once. This CDR3 contains 18 residues. Germline CDR1 is WNHNN and CDR2 is SYGVQD (reference sequence). The ends lost 0 bases at V and 0 bases at J; junction bases unmatched: 6. A few counts support this clone. The sequence was collected from an adult with an advanced solid tumor such as melanoma, head and neck, liver or kidney cancer. The chain has TRBV10-1 and TRBJ2-3; 10 nucleotides align to TRBD2. Specimen: CD4+ or CD8+ T cells sorted from blood, collected in a trial of the OX40 agonist ivuxolimab. This chain's CDR3 is CASSESIAGGGSTDTQYF. CDR3 nucleotides: TGCGCCAGCAGTGAGTCAATAGCGGGAGGAGGAAGCACAGATACGCAGTATTTT.